This TCR beta chain originates from a study of persistence of HIV-infected CD4 T cells. CDR1 SGHAT and CDR2 FQNNGV come from the germline V gene. This CDR3 is 15 amino acids long. Trimming took 5 bases from V and 2 from J; bases not matched to a gene: 4. This clone was seen once. No antigen is known for it. The libraries were made with immunoSEQ version 4 in survey mode. Libraries were prepared by immunoSEQ multiplex PCR; TCRdb keeps only in-frame clonotypes and omits some of them. The sample consists of more than 10,000 clones, more than 70% of them appearing once. Cells were stimulated with CMV-infected fibroblast lysates at 10 ug/mL. CD4+ T cells upregulating both CD40 ligand and CD69 were sorted as responding cells. Plasma HIV-1 RNA stayed below 50 copies/mL for at least 4 years.

The source was CD4+ T cells sorted from PBMCs after roughly 20-hour stimulation, collected from a patient who received antiretroviral therapy. The rearrangement uses TRBV11-2 and TRBJ1-4, with 8 bases matching TRBD1. The TCR sequence derives from an adult man with HIV who was CMV-seropositive. This chain's CDR3 is CASSGRQGTNEKLFF. DNA for the CDR3: TGTGCCAGCAGCGGCCGACAGGGGACTAATGAAAAACTGTTTTTT.